This T cell receptor beta chain was recovered during a study of T cell responses to AZD1222 COVID-19 vaccine. Sequenced by immunoSEQ multiplex PCR; TCRdb stores in-frame clones only, minus some. The sample gives some 120,000 clones, around 85% of which show up once; approximately 6.6% is in the top ten. Trimming removed 7 bases from V and 9 bases from J, with 13 bases in between. This CDR3 contains 12 residues. Germline V lookup: CDR1 SGHTA, CDR2 FQGNSA. On this clone: Its antigen remains unidentified.

The study's findings and limits: At 160-218 and 743-854, vaccine-associated CD4 TCRs were dominant, and they spanned spike.

This rearrangement joins TRBV7-2 to TRBJ1-3; D is unresolved. This specimen consisted of peripheral blood, obtained on day 0 of AZD1222 vaccination. The sequence was obtained from an adult in good health. CDR3 sequence: CASTSPPSTIYF. CDR3 DNA sequence: TGTGCCAGCACCTCACCCCCATCCACCATATATTTT.